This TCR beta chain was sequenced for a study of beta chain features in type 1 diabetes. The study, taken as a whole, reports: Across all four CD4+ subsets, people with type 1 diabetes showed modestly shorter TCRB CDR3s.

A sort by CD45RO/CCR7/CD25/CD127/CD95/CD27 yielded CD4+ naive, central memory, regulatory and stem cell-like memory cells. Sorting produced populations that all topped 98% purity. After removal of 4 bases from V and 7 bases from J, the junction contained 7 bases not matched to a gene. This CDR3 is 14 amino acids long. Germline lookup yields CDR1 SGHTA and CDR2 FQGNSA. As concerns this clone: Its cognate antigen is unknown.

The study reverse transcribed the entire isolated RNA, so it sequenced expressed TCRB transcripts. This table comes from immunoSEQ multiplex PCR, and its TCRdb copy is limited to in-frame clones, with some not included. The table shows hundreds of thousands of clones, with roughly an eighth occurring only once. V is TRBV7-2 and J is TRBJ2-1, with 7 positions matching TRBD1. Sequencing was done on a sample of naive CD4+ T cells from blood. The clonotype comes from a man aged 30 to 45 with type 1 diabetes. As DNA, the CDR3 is TGTGCCAGCAGCTCTGGGACAGCAAGGAATGAGCAGTTCTTC. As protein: CASSSGTARNEQFF.